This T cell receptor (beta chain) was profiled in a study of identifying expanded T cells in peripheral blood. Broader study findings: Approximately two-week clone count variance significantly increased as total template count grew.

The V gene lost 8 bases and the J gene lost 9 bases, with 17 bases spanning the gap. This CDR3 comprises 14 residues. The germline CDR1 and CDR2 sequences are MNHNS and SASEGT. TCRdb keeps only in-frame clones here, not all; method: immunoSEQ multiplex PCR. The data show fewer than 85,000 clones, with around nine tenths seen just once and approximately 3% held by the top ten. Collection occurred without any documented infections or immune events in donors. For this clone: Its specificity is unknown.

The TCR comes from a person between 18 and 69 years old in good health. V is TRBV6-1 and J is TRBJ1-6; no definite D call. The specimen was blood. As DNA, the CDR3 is TGTGCCAGCCTTGTCCACTCAGGTGTTTCACCCCTCCACTTT. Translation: CASLVHSGVSPLHF.